These T cell receptor beta chains were read from a single sample in a study of identical twins. In TCRdb, the 5' RACE reads were re-called with MiXCR into one record per CDR3 protein. The top ten hold around 3% of the sample, which has roughly 480,000 distinct CDR3 sequences, 20% to 30% seen once. The same sample was also studied in work on T cells expressing NK-cell markers.

Sequenced: CD4+ T cells sorted from blood. These receptors all stem from a woman younger than 30 in good health. CDR3s include the opening cysteine and the closing phenylalanine or tryptophan. A D gene is named only where the DNA matches it firmly. Only part of the rows carry a size: once, few, many, or a class if the clone is expanded.

d_call: TRBD2
v_call: TRBV5-1
j_call: TRBJ2-7
clone_size: .
cdr3_nt: TGCGCCAGCAGCTTGCAGCGGGGGAGCTCCTACGAGCAGTACTTC
cdr3_aa: CASSLQRGSSYEQYF

d_call: .
v_call: TRBV9
j_call: TRBJ2-2
clone_size: few
cdr3_nt: TGTGCCAGCAGCGTCCTCGCCGGACCCACCACCGGGGAGCTGTTTTTT
cdr3_aa: CASSVLAGPTTGELFF

d_call: .
v_call: TRBV7-9
j_call: TRBJ2-1
clone_size: .
cdr3_nt: TGTGCCATCCAACGGACTTCAAATGTAAATGAGCAGTTCTTC
cdr3_aa: CAIQRTSNVNEQFF

d_call: .
v_call: TRBV5-1
j_call: TRBJ2-3
clone_size: .
cdr3_nt: TGCGCCAGCAGCGTACCGCCCGCAGATACGCAGTATTTT
cdr3_aa: CASSVPPADTQYF

d_call: .
v_call: TRBV10-3
j_call: TRBJ1-5
clone_size: .
cdr3_nt: TGTGCCTCACGGGACAGCAATCAGCCCCAGCATTTT
cdr3_aa: CASRDSNQPQHF

d_call: .
v_call: TRBV20-1
j_call: TRBJ1-1
clone_size: many
cdr3_nt: TGCAGTGCTTCTCTTAACACTGAAGCTTTCTTT
cdr3_aa: CSASLNTEAFF

d_call: TRBD2
v_call: TRBV12-3/TRBV12-4
j_call: TRBJ2-2
clone_size: .
cdr3_nt: TGTGCCAGCAGTCCCCGTAGCGGGATGGGGGCAGGCGGGGAGCTGTTTTTT
cdr3_aa: CASSPRSGMGAGGELFF

d_call: TRBD2
v_call: TRBV7-9
j_call: TRBJ2-1
clone_size: few
cdr3_nt: TGTGCCAGCAGCTCCCCTAGCGGGGGCCTTTGGGATGAGCAGTTCTTC
cdr3_aa: CASSSPSGGLWDEQFF

d_call: .
v_call: TRBV20-1
j_call: TRBJ2-3
clone_size: .
cdr3_nt: TGCAGTGCTAGAGATCCCCGCACAGATACGCAGTATTTT
cdr3_aa: CSARDPRTDTQYF

d_call: .
v_call: TRBV24-1
j_call: TRBJ2-2
clone_size: .
cdr3_nt: TGTGCCACCAGTGGGGGCTATTCCACCGGGGAGCTGTTTTTT
cdr3_aa: CATSGGYSTGELFF

d_call: .
v_call: TRBV20-1
j_call: TRBJ1-3
clone_size: .
cdr3_nt: TGCAGTGCGAGGAAACGACAACTCTTCTCTGGAAACACCATATATTTT
cdr3_aa: CSARKRQLFSGNTIYF

d_call: .
v_call: TRBV3-1
j_call: TRBJ2-2
clone_size: few
cdr3_nt: TGTGCCAGCAGCCAAGCGGCGGGGAAGAACACCGGGGAGCTGTTTTTT
cdr3_aa: CASSQAAGKNTGELFF

d_call: TRBD2
v_call: TRBV6-4
j_call: TRBJ2-3
clone_size: many
cdr3_nt: TGTGCCAGCAGTCCCTCCGGGGGGGCAACAGATACGCAGTATTTT
cdr3_aa: CASSPSGGATDTQYF

d_call: .
v_call: TRBV6-1
j_call: TRBJ1-1
clone_size: .
cdr3_nt: TGTGCCAGCTTAATAAGGCCGGGCGCAAACACTGAAGCTTTCTTT
cdr3_aa: CASLIRPGANTEAFF

d_call: TRBD2
v_call: TRBV3-1
j_call: TRBJ2-5
clone_size: few
cdr3_nt: TGTGCCAGCAGCCGACTAGCGGGGTCCCAAGAGACCCAGTACTTC
cdr3_aa: CASSRLAGSQETQYF

d_call: .
v_call: TRBV27
j_call: TRBJ2-7
clone_size: .
cdr3_nt: TGTGCCAGCAGTTTAGGTGGGGCCGCCTCCTACGAGCAGTACTTC
cdr3_aa: CASSLGGAASYEQYF

d_call: .
v_call: TRBV6-5
j_call: TRBJ2-5
clone_size: few
cdr3_nt: TGTGCCAGCAGTTACCCAGGCTCGGAGACCCAGTACTTC
cdr3_aa: CASSYPGSETQYF

d_call: .
v_call: TRBV20-1
j_call: TRBJ1-1
clone_size: few
cdr3_nt: TGCAGTGCCAGGACAACATTGGGGGTGACTGAAGCTTTCTTT
cdr3_aa: CSARTTLGVTEAFF

d_call: .
v_call: TRBV5-1
j_call: TRBJ2-7
clone_size: many
cdr3_nt: TGCGCCAGCAGCTTGGAGTCAGTCAATACCTACGAGCAGTACTTC
cdr3_aa: CASSLESVNTYEQYF

d_call: TRBD2
v_call: TRBV7-9
j_call: TRBJ2-1
clone_size: few
cdr3_nt: TGTGCCAGCAGCTCCCTAAGGACTAGCGGGAGTAATGAGCAGTTCTTC
cdr3_aa: CASSSLRTSGSNEQFF

d_call: TRBD2
v_call: TRBV7-9
j_call: TRBJ2-7
clone_size: many
cdr3_nt: TGTGCCAGCAGCTTAGTCGGTAGCGGGGTCTACGAGCAGTACTTC
cdr3_aa: CASSLVGSGVYEQYF

d_call: TRBD1
v_call: TRBV29-1
j_call: TRBJ2-5
clone_size: .
cdr3_nt: TGCAGCGTTACTACAGGGGATCAGACCCAGTACTTC
cdr3_aa: CSVTTGDQTQYF

d_call: TRBD2
v_call: TRBV10-2
j_call: TRBJ2-3
clone_size: .
cdr3_nt: TGCGCCAGCAAGGACACCCCACTCAGCGGGACGAGCACAGATACGCAGTATTTT
cdr3_aa: CASKDTPLSGTSTDTQYF

d_call: .
v_call: TRBV5-1
j_call: TRBJ2-7
clone_size: few
cdr3_nt: TGCGCCAGCAGCTTGGCCGGGGAGCGCTACGAGCAGTACTTC
cdr3_aa: CASSLAGERYEQYF

d_call: .
v_call: TRBV12-3/TRBV12-4
j_call: TRBJ2-7
clone_size: .
cdr3_nt: TGTGCCACCCAGGATTACAAGACACACTCCTACGAGCAGTACTTC
cdr3_aa: CATQDYKTHSYEQYF

d_call: .
v_call: TRBV20-1
j_call: TRBJ2-3
clone_size: .
cdr3_nt: TGCAGTGCTAGTTGGAATACAGATACGCAGTATTTT
cdr3_aa: CSASWNTDTQYF

d_call: .
v_call: TRBV7-9
j_call: TRBJ2-2
clone_size: once
cdr3_nt: TGTGCCAGCAGCTTTACCACCGGGGAGCTGTTTTTT
cdr3_aa: CASSFTTGELFF

d_call: TRBD1
v_call: TRBV20-1
j_call: TRBJ2-5
clone_size: once
cdr3_nt: TGCAGTGCTAGAGACCCGGGACAGGGGAGAGAGACCCAGTACTTC
cdr3_aa: CSARDPGQGRETQYF

d_call: .
v_call: TRBV4-2
j_call: TRBJ2-5
clone_size: few
cdr3_nt: TGTGCCAGCAGGGACTACAGGGGAGGGCAAGAGACCCAGTACTTC
cdr3_aa: CASRDYRGGQETQYF

d_call: .
v_call: TRBV5-7
j_call: TRBJ2-2
clone_size: .
cdr3_nt: TGTGCCAGCGGCCCCCGGCTCACCGGGGAGCTGTTTTTT
cdr3_aa: CASGPRLTGELFF

d_call: .
v_call: TRBV20-1
j_call: TRBJ1-2
clone_size: .
cdr3_nt: TGCAGTGCTGACATAAACTATGGCTACACCTTC
cdr3_aa: CSADINYGYTF

d_call: .
v_call: TRBV12-3/TRBV12-4
j_call: TRBJ1-6
clone_size: .
cdr3_nt: TGTGCCAGCAGGCCGGGACAACTCCCCTCACCCCTCCACTTT
cdr3_aa: CASRPGQLPSPLHF

d_call: .
v_call: TRBV5-5
j_call: TRBJ2-7
clone_size: few
cdr3_nt: TGTGCCAGCAGCTTGGAGCCGGGGGCAGCCGAGCAGTACTTC
cdr3_aa: CASSLEPGAAEQYF

d_call: .
v_call: TRBV27
j_call: TRBJ2-7
clone_size: .
cdr3_nt: TGTGCCAGCAGATCAACAGGGATCAACGAGCAGTACTTC
cdr3_aa: CASRSTGINEQYF

d_call: .
v_call: TRBV7-9
j_call: TRBJ1-6
clone_size: few
cdr3_nt: TGTGCCAGCAGCTTAGGGGGAAGTCGGAATTCACCCCTCCACTTT
cdr3_aa: CASSLGGSRNSPLHF

d_call: .
v_call: TRBV20-1
j_call: TRBJ2-1
clone_size: .
cdr3_nt: TGCAGTGCGACGGGGGACTCCTACAATGAGCAGTTCTTC
cdr3_aa: CSATGDSYNEQFF

d_call: .
v_call: TRBV12-3/TRBV12-4
j_call: TRBJ1-3
clone_size: few
cdr3_nt: TGTGCCAGCAGTGCGCCTCGGGGCGGCAGCGTCTCTGGAAACACCATATATTTT
cdr3_aa: CASSAPRGGSVSGNTIYF

d_call: .
v_call: TRBV27
j_call: TRBJ2-5
clone_size: .
cdr3_nt: TGTGCCAGCAGTTTTCAGACCCGAGAGACCCAGTACTTC
cdr3_aa: CASSFQTRETQYF

d_call: .
v_call: TRBV5-6
j_call: TRBJ2-1
clone_size: .
cdr3_nt: TGTGCCAGCAGCTTTTACCACAATGAGCAGTTCTTC
cdr3_aa: CASSFYHNEQFF

d_call: TRBD1
v_call: TRBV30
j_call: TRBJ2-5
clone_size: .
cdr3_nt: TGTGCCTGGACAGGGGGAGAGACCCAGTACTTC
cdr3_aa: CAWTGGETQYF

d_call: .
v_call: TRBV5-1
j_call: TRBJ2-5
clone_size: many
cdr3_nt: TGCGCCAGCAGCTTGGGTGTGGAAGAGACCCAGTACTTC
cdr3_aa: CASSLGVEETQYF

d_call: .
v_call: TRBV20-1
j_call: TRBJ1-2
clone_size: few
cdr3_nt: TGCAGTGCTGACCCCGGAAACTATGGCTACACCTTC
cdr3_aa: CSADPGNYGYTF

d_call: .
v_call: TRBV5-5
j_call: TRBJ2-2
clone_size: .
cdr3_nt: TGTGCCATCAGCTCTGGGCAGATCACCGGGGAGCTGTTTTTT
cdr3_aa: CAISSGQITGELFF

d_call: .
v_call: TRBV7-6
j_call: TRBJ2-5
clone_size: .
cdr3_nt: TGTGCCAGCAGCTTAGGTCTGACCCAGTACTTC
cdr3_aa: CASSLGLTQYF

d_call: TRBD1
v_call: TRBV27
j_call: TRBJ1-3
clone_size: .
cdr3_nt: TGTGCCAGCAGTTTCGGACAGGGCAACACCATATATTTT
cdr3_aa: CASSFGQGNTIYF

d_call: .
v_call: TRBV25-1
j_call: TRBJ2-1
clone_size: few
cdr3_nt: TGTGCCAGCAGTTCCCCAGGGGTTAATGAGCAGTTCTTC
cdr3_aa: CASSSPGVNEQFF

d_call: .
v_call: TRBV6-1
j_call: TRBJ2-2
clone_size: few
cdr3_nt: TGTGCCAGCAGCACGCAGTACACCGGGGAGCTGTTTTTT
cdr3_aa: CASSTQYTGELFF

d_call: TRBD2
v_call: TRBV10-3
j_call: TRBJ2-2
clone_size: .
cdr3_nt: TGTGCCATCCACCCGGCTAGCGGGGTGATCGGGGAGCTGTTTTTT
cdr3_aa: CAIHPASGVIGELFF

d_call: .
v_call: TRBV20-1
j_call: TRBJ2-5
clone_size: .
cdr3_nt: TGCAGTGCTAGAGGGTACCTCCAAGAGACCCAGTACTTC
cdr3_aa: CSARGYLQETQYF